These T cell receptor beta chains were read from a single sample in a study of Graves' ophthalmopathy and Graves' hyperthyroidism. TCRdb re-analysed the multiplex PCR reads in MiXCR, keeping a single row per CDR3 protein. The sample yields some 1.1 million distinct CDR3 sequences, 35% to 40% seen once. Material: peripheral blood or thyroid tissue (not recorded which). These receptors were obtained from an adult man with Graves' hyperthyroidism. Each CDR3 is given with its conserved first and last residue.

TRBJ2-2 TRBV7-2 CASSLGSGPNTGELFF
TRBJ2-5 TRBV29-1 CSAQVRRLGETQYF
TRBJ1-1 TRBV7-2 CASTPPLDWGRTEAFF
TRBJ1-5 TRBV19 CASSTTGTGYQPQHF
TRBJ2-3 TRBV10-3 CAISDPTADTDTQYF
TRBJ1-1 TRBV7-9 CASSMLAGTEAFF
TRBJ2-7 TRBV7-9 CASSSPGTGVHEQYF
TRBJ1-5 TRBV15 CATSRIGTRQETQHF
TRBJ1-2 TRBV13 CASSRTGFGYTF
TRBJ2-7 TRBV20-1 CSASPTPTTGLDEQYF
TRBJ2-7 TRBV7-2 CASSLLPLAPYEQYF
TRBJ2-7 TRBV29-1 CSVEDLSGTGGSYEQYF
TRBJ2-5 TRBV24-1 CATGLAGAQETQYF
TRBJ2-7 TRBV7-7 CASSSQGVDDEQYF
TRBJ2-7 TRBV27 CASNSQGTGDEQYF
TRBJ2-5 TRBV10-3 CAISTGQQETQYF
TRBJ2-7 TRBV5-1 CASSSLVKYEQYF
TRBJ1-2 TRBV20-1 CSATDNNYGYTF
TRBJ2-7 TRBV12-3/TRBV12-4 CASSFWQGQYEQYF
TRBJ2-3 TRBV5-1 CASSLDHSTDTQYF
TRBJ2-5 TRBV9 CASSPGIGAQVQETQYF
TRBJ1-2 TRBV11-2 CASSFRDGYGYTF
TRBJ2-7 TRBV19 CASKSQLSSYEQYF
TRBJ1-1 TRBV6-6 CASSYSSRGRLNTEAFF
TRBJ2-7 TRBV7-8 CASSPGRTSGEQYF
TRBJ1-6 TRBV20-1 CSARVQGDYNSPLHF
TRBJ1-5 TRBV6-9 CAQSPAQPQHF
TRBJ1-2 TRBV2 CASFWTGSGYTF
TRBJ2-5 TRBV29-1 CSVEGTGKETQYF
TRBJ1-2 TRBV5-4 CASSLGSEYGYTF
TRBJ2-2 TRBV19 CASMQSEGGNTGELFF
TRBJ2-5 TRBV20-1 CSAMDPWETQYF
TRBJ1-6 TRBV7-8 CASSRQGQSSPLHF
TRBJ1-5 TRBV19 CASSTLPYQPQHF
TRBJ2-7 TRBV29-1 CSASTGREQYF
TRBJ1-1 TRBV2 CASRPRGPTEAFF
TRBJ2-5 TRBV29-1 CSVVGQGQETQYF
TRBJ2-2 TRBV7-9 CASSQKWRRTGELFF
TRBJ2-2 TRBV25-1 CASNPGRQNTGELFF
TRBJ1-2 TRBV5-8 CASTLRSGQGAFGYGYTF
TRBJ2-2 TRBV6-1 CASTKDRANTGELFF
TRBJ1-1 TRBV20-1 CSASRAVHVVAFF
TRBJ1-2 TRBV7-9 CASSSPGRPYGYTF
TRBJ1-5 TRBV6-5 CASSYWGGYQPQHF
TRBJ1-4 TRBV4-1 CASRPNAASTNEKLFF
TRBJ2-2 TRBV19 CASSLPTVAGELFF
TRBJ2-5 TRBV4-3 CASSQGWGQKETQYF
TRBJ1-1 TRBV9 CASSVDGNTEAFF
TRBJ1-6 TRBV15 CACSRSYNSPLHF
TRBJ2-7 TRBV2 CASRLALYEQYF
TRBJ1-2 TRBV7-9 CASTRTGTGHYGYTF
TRBJ2-7 TRBV7-2 CASSQGVDYEQYF
TRBJ2-2 TRBV5-6 CASSPLNLLFTGELFF
TRBJ1-4 TRBV2 CGTGATNERLFF